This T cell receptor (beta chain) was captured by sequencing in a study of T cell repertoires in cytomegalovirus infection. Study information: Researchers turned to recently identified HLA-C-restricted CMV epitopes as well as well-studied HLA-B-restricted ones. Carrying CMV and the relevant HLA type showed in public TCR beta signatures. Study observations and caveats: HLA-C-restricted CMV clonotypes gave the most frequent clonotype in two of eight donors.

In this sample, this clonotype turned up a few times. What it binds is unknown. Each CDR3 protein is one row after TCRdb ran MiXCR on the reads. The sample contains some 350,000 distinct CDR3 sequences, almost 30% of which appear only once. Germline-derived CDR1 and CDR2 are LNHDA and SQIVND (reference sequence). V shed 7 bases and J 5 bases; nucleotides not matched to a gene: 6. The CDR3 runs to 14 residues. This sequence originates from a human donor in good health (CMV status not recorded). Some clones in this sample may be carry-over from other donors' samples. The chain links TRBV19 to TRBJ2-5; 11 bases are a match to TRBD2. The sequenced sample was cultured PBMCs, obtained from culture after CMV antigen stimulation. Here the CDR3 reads CASTQLAGEETQYF. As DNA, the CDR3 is TGTGCCAGTACCCAACTAGCGGGGGAGGAGACCCAGTACTTC.